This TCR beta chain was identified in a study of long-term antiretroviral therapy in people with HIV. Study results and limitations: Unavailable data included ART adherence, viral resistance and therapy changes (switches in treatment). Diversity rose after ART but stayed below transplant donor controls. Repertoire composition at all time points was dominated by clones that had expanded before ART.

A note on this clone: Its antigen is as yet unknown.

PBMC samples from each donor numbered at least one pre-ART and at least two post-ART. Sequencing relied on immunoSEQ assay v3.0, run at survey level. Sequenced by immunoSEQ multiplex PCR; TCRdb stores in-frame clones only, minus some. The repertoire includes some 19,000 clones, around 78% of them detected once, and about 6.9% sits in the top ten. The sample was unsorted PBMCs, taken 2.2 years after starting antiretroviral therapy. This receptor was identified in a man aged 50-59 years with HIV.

CDR3 sequence: CASSLQPVSYNEQFF. Here the CDR3 DNA reads TGTGCCAGCAGCTTACAACCGGTTTCCTACAATGAGCAGTTCTTC. The rearrangement links TRBV7-3 to TRBJ2-1; D ambiguous. This CDR3 has 15 amino acids. Trimming shortened V by 2 bases and J by 1 base, and 9 bases separated the two germline ends. Germline loops: CDR1 SGHTA, CDR2 FQGTGA.